Listed below are T cell receptor beta chains from one sample, sequenced in a study of cytotoxic CD8 clonotypes in ibrutinib-treated CLL. TCRdb's copy holds only in-frame clones and misses some; the assay was immunoSEQ multiplex PCR. This table has 150,000 to 250,000 clones, over 60% appearing once. The sample was PBMCs, taken after 24 months of ibrutinib treatment. These receptors came from a human donor with chronic lymphocytic leukemia. Both conserved end residues are part of each CDR3. D genes are given only for firm matches. Where a row states a size, it is once, few, many or the class of an expanded clone; other rows omit it.

V,D,J,length,size,CDR3,DNA
TRBV15,.,TRBJ2-7,18,.,CATSREGRLAGNSYEQYF,TGTGCCACCAGCAGAGAAGGAAGGTTGGCGGGGAACTCCTACGAGCAGTACTTC
TRBV7-6,.,TRBJ1-5,14,.,CASSLLGYNQPQHF,TGTGCCAGCAGCTTACTCGGGTACAATCAGCCCCAGCATTTT
TRBV15,.,TRBJ1-1,14,few,CATSRGSVNTEAFF,TGTGCCACCAGCAGAGGATCCGTGAACACTGAAGCTTTCTTT
TRBV9,TRBD2,TRBJ2-2,16,.,CASSLPSGRGEGELFF,TGTGCCAGCAGCCTACCTAGCGGGAGAGGGGAGGGGGAGCTGTTTTTT
TRBV11-2,.,TRBJ2-3,15,.,CASSFSGEDTDTQYF,TGTGCCAGCAGCTTCTCGGGGGAGGACACAGATACGCAGTATTTT
TRBV27,.,TRBJ2-7,14,.,CASSAWEKSNEQYF,TGTGCCAGCAGCGCTTGGGAGAAAAGTAACGAGCAGTACTTC
TRBV19,.,TRBJ1-2,17,.,CASSRPRVSGGFYGYTF,TGTGCCAGTAGTCGCCCCCGGGTATCAGGTGGATTCTATGGCTACACCTTC
TRBV7-2,TRBD2,TRBJ2-7,15,.,CASSLGLAGDYEQYF,TGTGCCAGCAGCTTGGGACTAGCGGGAGACTACGAGCAGTACTTC
TRBV15,.,TRBJ2-3,17,once,CATSRASELGPPDTQYF,TGTGCCACCAGCAGGGCGTCTGAACTAGGACCGCCAGATACGCAGTATTTT
TRBV30,.,TRBJ1-1,12,few,CAWSPRDTEAFF,TGTGCCTGGAGCCCCAGGGACACTGAAGCTTTCTTT
TRBV28,TRBD2,TRBJ2-3,15,few,CASSQGSGREYTQYF,TGTGCCAGCAGTCAGGGTAGCGGGAGGGAATATACGCAGTATTTT
TRBV6-5,.,TRBJ2-3,14,.,CASSYFQGADTQYF,TGTGCCAGCAGTTACTTTCAGGGCGCAGATACGCAGTATTTT
TRBV25-1,.,TRBJ2-3,15,.,CASSELGGPGDTQYF,TGTGCCAGCAGTGAATTAGGGGGGCCGGGAGATACGCAGTATTTT
TRBV27,.,TRBJ2-1,17,.,CASRRRGDRWLYNEQFF,TGTGCCAGCAGACGGCGAGGGGACCGATGGCTCTACAATGAGCAGTTCTTC
TRBV5-3,.,TRBJ1-5,13,few,CARLVYSNQPQHF,TGTGCCAGATTAGTGTATAGCAATCAGCCCCAGCATTTT
TRBV28,TRBD1,TRBJ1-2,15,.,CASSSWPDRDYGYTF,TGTGCCAGCAGTTCATGGCCCGACAGGGACTATGGCTACACCTTC
TRBV4-3,TRBD1,TRBJ1-2,14,.,CASSQETGFGGYTF,TGCGCCAGCAGCCAAGAGACAGGGTTTGGCGGCTACACCTTC
TRBV11-2,.,TRBJ2-5,14,.,CASSLLDRKETQYF,TGTGCCAGCAGCTTATTAGACAGAAAAGAGACCCAGTACTTC
TRBV30,TRBD1,TRBJ2-3,14,.,CAWRPQGATDTQYF,TGTGCCTGGAGGCCACAGGGGGCGACAGATACGCAGTATTTT
TRBV4-3,.,TRBJ2-6,21,.,CASSRETNRGLLTFGANVLTF,TGCGCCAGCAGCCGAGAGACAAACAGGGGACTATTGACTTTTGGGGCCAACGTCCTGACTTTC
TRBV7-8,.,TRBJ2-7,13,.,CASSLARFYEQYF,TGTGCCAGCAGCTTAGCTCGGTTCTACGAGCAGTACTTC
TRBV6-5,.,TRBJ1-2,14,.,CASSYDRSGSGYTF,TGTGCCAGCAGTTACGACCGCTCCGGTAGTGGCTACACCTTC
TRBV2,TRBD1,TRBJ1-4,16,.,CASSRGQEPTNEKLFF,TGTGCCAGCAGCCGCGGACAGGAACCAACTAATGAAAAACTGTTTTTT
TRBV29-1,.,TRBJ2-1,14,.,CSVERTSAYNEQFF,TGCAGCGTTGAGAGGACATCGGCATACAATGAGCAGTTCTTC
TRBV19,.,TRBJ1-4,14,.,CASKFRHLNEKLFF,TGTGCCAGTAAATTTAGACACTTGAATGAAAAACTGTTTTTT
TRBV10-3,TRBD2,TRBJ2-2,15,.,CAIRIAGGGTGELFF,TGTGCCATCAGGATAGCGGGAGGAGGCACCGGGGAGCTGTTTTTT
TRBV27,.,TRBJ2-3,15,few,CASSLSGQGPDTQYF,TGTGCCAGCAGTTTATCCGGGCAGGGCCCAGATACGCAGTATTTT
TRBV27,.,TRBJ2-1,15,.,CASSLGGGSYNEQFF,TGTGCCAGCAGTTTAGGGGGTGGGTCATACAATGAGCAGTTCTTC
TRBV5-3,.,TRBJ2-1,12,.,CARSRDTLKGFF,TGTGCCAGAAGCAGAGATACCCTTAAGGGGTTCTTC
TRBV7-6,.,TRBJ2-7,14,.,CASSFTQTGDEQYF,TGTGCCAGCAGCTTTACGCAGACGGGGGATGAGCAGTACTTC
TRBV6-6,.,TRBJ1-2,15,.,CASSLGVTPNYGYTF,TGTGCCAGCAGTTTAGGGGTCACCCCCAACTATGGCTACACCTTC
TRBV10-3,TRBD1,TRBJ2-6,19,.,CAIRDPGQGVFSGANVLTF,TGTGCCATCAGGGACCCAGGACAGGGGGTGTTCTCTGGGGCCAACGTCCTGACTTTC
TRBV15,TRBD2,TRBJ2-1,13,.,CATSRTSADEQFF,TGTGCCACCAGCAGGACTAGCGCTGATGAGCAGTTCTTC
TRBV29-1,TRBD2,TRBJ2-1,16,once,CSVEIGAGGPVNEQFF,TGCAGCGTCGAGATTGGGGCGGGAGGGCCGGTCAATGAGCAGTTCTTC
TRBV2,.,TRBJ1-5,15,.,CASTYETNSNQPQHF,TGTGCCAGCACGTACGAGACAAATAGCAATCAGCCCCAGCATTTT
TRBV11-3,.,TRBJ2-7,13,few,CASSFNKDWEQYF,TGTGCCAGCAGCTTCAACAAGGACTGGGAGCAGTACTTC
TRBV19,TRBD1,TRBJ1-1,13,.,CASSTTGGGEAFF,TGTGCCAGTAGTACCACAGGGGGGGGTGAAGCTTTCTTT
TRBV6-1,.,TRBJ1-1,11,.,CAISVGNEAFF,TGTGCCATCAGTGTGGGCAATGAAGCTTTCTTT
TRBV9,TRBD2,TRBJ2-1,17,.,CASSPTPSGSSYNEQFF,TGTGCCAGCAGCCCAACCCCTAGCGGGAGCTCCTACAATGAGCAGTTCTTC
TRBV5-6,.,TRBJ1-3,14,.,CASSRTGSGNTIYF,TGTGCCAGCAGCCGGACTGGTTCTGGAAACACCATATATTTT
TRBV27,TRBD2,TRBJ2-3,16,few,CASSPLGRAKTDTQYF,TGTGCCAGCAGTCCCCTGGGGAGGGCCAAGACAGATACGCAGTATTTT
TRBV29-1,.,TRBJ2-7,11,.,CSVIRGYEQYF,TGCAGCGTAATTCGGGGGTACGAGCAGTACTTC
TRBV7-9,TRBD2,TRBJ2-7,15,.,CASSSLLAGSYEQYF,TGTGCCAGCAGCTCCCTACTAGCGGGTTCCTACGAGCAGTACTTC
TRBV5-1,TRBD2,TRBJ2-5,15,.,CASSTASGYQETQYF,TGCGCCAGCAGCACCGCTAGCGGGTACCAAGAGACCCAGTACTTC
TRBV16,.,TRBJ1-1,13,few,CASSRGLGTEAFF,TGTGCCAGCAGCCGAGGTCTGGGCACTGAAGCTTTCTTT
TRBV29-1,TRBD2,TRBJ2-1,16,once,CSVERVAGGSYNEQFF,TGCAGCGTTGAAAGGGTAGCGGGAGGATCCTACAATGAGCAGTTCTTC
TRBV5-1,TRBD1,TRBJ2-7,15,few,CASSGQGAGFPEQYF,TGCGCCAGCAGCGGACAGGGGGCGGGTTTCCCCGAGCAGTACTTC
TRBV19,.,TRBJ1-2,13,.,CASSIGATRGYTF,TGTGCCAGTAGTATAGGGGCGACTCGAGGCTACACCTTC
TRBV11-2,.,TRBJ2-1,11,.,CASSLRVEQFF,TGTGCCAGCAGCTTAAGGGTTGAGCAGTTCTTC
TRBV4-3,.,TRBJ1-5,15,few,CASSQDGQPQQPQHF,TGCGCCAGCAGCCAAGATGGACAGCCACAACAGCCCCAGCATTTT